A selection of T cell receptor beta chains follows, all from one sample in a study of vaccination and CD4 T cells after COVID-19. TCRdb fed the PCR reads into MiXCR, producing one record per CDR3 protein. The data contain some 18,000 distinct CDR3 sequences, 40% to 60% of them seen just once; the ten biggest clones take up 10% to 13%. These receptors have no identified antigens. The sequencing here drew on CD4+ T cells from blood, cultured in vitro, taken before SARS-CoV-2 vaccination. The receptor source for this set is a human donor who had recovered from COVID-19. Both conserved end residues are part of each CDR3. D genes are given only for firm matches. Size values are once, few and many counts, or a class for expanded clones, and some rows have none.

TRBJ2-5	TRBV20-1	-	-	CSASADTVETQYF	TGCAGTGCTAGTGCTGACACGGTAGAGACCCAGTACTTC
TRBJ2-1	TRBV21-1	-	-	CASSKRKGRGGNEQFF	TGTGCCAGCAGCAAGAGGAAGGGGCGGGGGGGCAATGAGCAGTTCTTC
TRBJ2-3	TRBV10-3	-	few	CAIRDLTDTQYF	TGTGCCATCCGGGACCTCACAGATACGCAGTATTTT
TRBJ2-7	TRBV25-1	TRBD2	-	CASKGLAGYEQYF	TGTGCCAGTAAAGGGCTAGCGGGCTACGAGCAGTACTTC
TRBJ1-1	TRBV7-2	TRBD1	few	CASSFQGVTTEAFF	TGTGCCAGCAGCTTTCAGGGGGTTACCACTGAAGCTTTCTTT
TRBJ2-3	TRBV5-1	TRBD2	-	CASSFVAGASTDTQYF	TGCGCCAGCAGCTTCGTGGCGGGAGCTAGCACAGATACGCAGTATTTT
TRBJ2-7	TRBV21-1	-	few	CASSKVGTVMDEQYF	TGTGCCAGCAGCAAAGTTGGGACCGTTATGGACGAGCAGTACTTC
TRBJ2-1	TRBV24-1	TRBD1	-	CATSDRQTGDQYNEQFF	TGTGCCACCAGTGACAGACAAACAGGGGATCAGTACAATGAGCAGTTCTTC
TRBJ1-5	TRBV6-2/TRBV6-3	-	-	CASSYSYASNQPQHF	TGTGCCAGCAGTTACTCATACGCTAGCAATCAGCCCCAGCATTTT
TRBJ2-1	TRBV20-1	-	-	CSARRPEDEQFF	TGCAGTGCTAGACGACCTGAGGATGAGCAGTTCTTC
TRBJ2-5	TRBV27	-	few	CASSFGWDQETQYF	TGTGCCAGCAGTTTTGGATGGGACCAAGAGACCCAGTACTTC
TRBJ2-7	TRBV20-1	TRBD2	few	CSATEAGAGGEQYF	TGCAGTGCTACAGAAGCGGGGGCTGGGGGCGAGCAGTACTTC
TRBJ2-2	TRBV6-1	-	few	CASRGTAGGELFF	TGTGCCAGCAGAGGGACCGCCGGCGGGGAGCTGTTTTTT
TRBJ2-1	TRBV24-1	-	-	CATSDSQGRGVKNNEQFF	TGTGCCACCAGTGATTCCCAAGGGCGGGGAGTAAAAAACAATGAGCAGTTCTTC
TRBJ1-2	TRBV6-1	-	few	CASRTQGPYGYTF	TGTGCCAGCAGAACTCAGGGCCCCTATGGCTACACCTTC
TRBJ2-7	TRBV20-1	TRBD2	few	CSAVAGAKYEQYF	TGCAGTGCTGTAGCGGGAGCGAAGTACGAGCAGTACTTC
TRBJ2-1	TRBV5-1	-	-	CASSLSGMASYNEQFF	TGCGCCAGCAGCTTGTCAGGGATGGCCTCCTACAATGAGCAGTTCTTC
TRBJ2-3	TRBV20-1	TRBD2	-	CSAQSPGGRGGTDTQYF	TGCAGTGCCCAGTCTCCGGGGGGGCGGGGGGGCACAGATACGCAGTATTTT
TRBJ1-5	TRBV20-1	-	-	CSARRQSGAVQPQHF	TGCAGTGCAAGGAGACAGTCCGGAGCCGTTCAGCCCCAGCATTTT
TRBJ2-1	TRBV6-5	-	few	CASSSVTRSYNEQFF	TGTGCCAGCAGTTCCGTGACTAGGAGCTACAATGAGCAGTTCTTC
TRBJ2-7	TRBV7-3	-	-	CASGRGGRYEQYF	TGTGCCAGCGGCCGGGGCGGCCGCTACGAGCAGTACTTC
TRBJ2-5	TRBV15	TRBD2	once	CATSEPGTGLAGKETQYF	TGTGCCACCAGCGAACCGGGGACGGGACTAGCGGGAAAAGAGACCCAGTACTTC
TRBJ1-5	TRBV19	-	few	CASSDPFGSNQPQHF	TGTGCCAGTAGTGATCCATTCGGGAGCAATCAGCCCCAGCATTTT
TRBJ2-5	TRBV20-1	-	-	CSASGGSRTQYF	TGCAGTGCTAGTGGAGGGAGTAGGACCCAGTACTTC
TRBJ2-6	TRBV29-1	-	-	CSVQAGANVLTF	TGCAGCGTTCAGGCTGGGGCCAACGTCCTGACTTTC
TRBJ1-2	TRBV10-3	TRBD1	once	CAISDATGNYGYTF	TGTGCCATCAGTGACGCGACAGGGAACTATGGCTACACCTTC
TRBJ2-3	TRBV19	-	few	CASSAGVTFTDTQYF	TGTGCCAGTAGCGCCGGGGTAACCTTCACAGATACGCAGTATTTT
TRBJ1-2	TRBV20-1	-	-	CSARVANYGYTF	TGCAGTGCTAGAGTCGCTAACTATGGCTACACCTTC
TRBJ2-5	TRBV6-2/TRBV6-3	TRBD2	few	CASSGTSGNQETQYF	TGTGCCAGCAGCGGGACTAGCGGGAACCAAGAGACCCAGTACTTC
TRBJ2-3	TRBV27	-	-	CASSFRGGTDTQYF	TGTGCCAGCAGTTTTAGAGGGGGCACAGATACGCAGTATTTT